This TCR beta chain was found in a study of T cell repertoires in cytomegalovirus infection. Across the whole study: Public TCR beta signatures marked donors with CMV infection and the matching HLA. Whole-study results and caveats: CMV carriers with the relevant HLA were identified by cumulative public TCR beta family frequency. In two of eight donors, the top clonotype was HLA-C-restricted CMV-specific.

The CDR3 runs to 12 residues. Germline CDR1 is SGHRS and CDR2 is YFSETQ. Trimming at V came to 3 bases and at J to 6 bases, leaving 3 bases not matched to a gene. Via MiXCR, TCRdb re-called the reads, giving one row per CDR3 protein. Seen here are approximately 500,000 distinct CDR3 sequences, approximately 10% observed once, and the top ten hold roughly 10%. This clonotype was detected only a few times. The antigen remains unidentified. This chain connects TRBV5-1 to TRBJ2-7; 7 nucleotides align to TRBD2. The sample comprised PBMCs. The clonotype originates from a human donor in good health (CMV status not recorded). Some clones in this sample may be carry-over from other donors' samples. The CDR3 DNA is TGCGCCAGCAGCTCTGGGGAGGGCGAGCAGTACTTC. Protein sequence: CASSSGEGEQYF.